The following is a TCR beta chain sequence with its context. Antigen specificity is unknown. Germline CDR1 KGHDR, CDR2 SFDVKD. V lost 7 bases, J lost 8 bases, and 5 bases stayed unmatched. The CDR3 consists of 13 residues. This entry comes from a study of T cell responses to AZD1222 COVID-19 vaccine. Findings and limits, study-wide: It was only 6 or 7 AZD1222 recipients who were seropositive at baseline. Donors were mostly white British, more females; clonal diversity possibly underestimated. Elevations in Spike-specific TCR breadth and depth followed administration of two AZD1222 doses.

Sequencing used immunoSEQ multiplex PCR; TCRdb keeps in-frame clones, though not all of them. The sample lists about 140,000 clones; around 90% were seen once. Sequences were derived from peripheral blood, sampled on day 0 of AZD1222 vaccination. The chain recombines TRBV24-1 with TRBJ2-1; 9 bases fit TRBD2. This clonotype was sampled from an adult in good health. The CDR3 sequence: CATREREAHEQFF. For the CDR3, the DNA is TGTGCCACCAGAGAGCGGGAGGCCCATGAGCAGTTCTTC.